This T cell receptor (beta chain) is from a study of blood T cell repertoires in COVID-19. Study-wide background: Samples came from the United States, Italy and Spain, spanning acute and convalescent COVID-19.

Authors' data handling: By means of reference gene primer amplification, nucleated cell counts were estimated. Method: immunoSEQ multiplex PCR; TCRdb's copy keeps in-frame clones and lacks some. The V and J calls and clone size are taken from that table; D and trimming were inferred from the DNA. The table lists approximately 200,000 clones, 70% to 85% of them singletons. CDR1 is MDHEN and CDR2 is SYDVKM in the germline V gene. CDR3 length: 17 residues. V was clipped by 5 bases and J by 4 bases; unmatched bases: 13. Sequencing was carried out using peripheral blood. This receptor was obtained from a woman in her 50s with acute or convalescent COVID-19. The V gene is TRBV28, the J gene TRBJ2-3; TRBD2 aligns across 9 bases. The CDR3 nucleotides are TGTGCCAGCAGTCCACTAAAAATAGCGGGAGTCGCAGATACGCAGTATTTT. This sequence encodes CASSPLKIAGVADTQYF. Full variable domain (missing parts from reference TRBV28 and TRBJ2-3): DVKVTQSSRYLVKRTGEKVFLECVQDMDHENMFWYRQDPGLGLRLIYFSYDVKMKEKGDIPEGYSVSREKKERFSLILESASTNQTSMYLCASSPLKIAGVADTQYFGPGTRLTVL.